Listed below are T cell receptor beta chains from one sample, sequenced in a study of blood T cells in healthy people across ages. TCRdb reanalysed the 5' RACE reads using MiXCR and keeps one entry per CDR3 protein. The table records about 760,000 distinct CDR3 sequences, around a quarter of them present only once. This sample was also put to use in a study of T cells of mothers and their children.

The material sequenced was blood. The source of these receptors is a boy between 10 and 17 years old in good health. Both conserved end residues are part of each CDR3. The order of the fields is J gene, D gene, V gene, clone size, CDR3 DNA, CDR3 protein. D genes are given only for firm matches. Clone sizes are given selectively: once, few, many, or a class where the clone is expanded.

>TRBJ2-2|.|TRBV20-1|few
TGCAGTGCCAGACAGACGAACACCGGGGAGCTGTTTTTT
CSARQTNTGELFF
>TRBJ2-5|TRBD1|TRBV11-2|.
TGTGCCAGCAGCTTAGGGACAGGTACGGGAGAGACCCAGTACTTC
CASSLGTGTGETQYF
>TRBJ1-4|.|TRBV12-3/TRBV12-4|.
TGTGCCAGCAGTTTAGCGGGGGGCCCGAGTGAAAAACTGTTTTTT
CASSLAGGPSEKLFF
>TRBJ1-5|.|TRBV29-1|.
TGCAGCGTTTCTCACGGAAATCAGCCCCAGCATTTT
CSVSHGNQPQHF
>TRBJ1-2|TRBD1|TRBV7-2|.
TGTGCCAGCAGACGACAGGGGTCCGACTATGGCTACACCTTC
CASRRQGSDYGYTF
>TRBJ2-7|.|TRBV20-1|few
TGCAGTGCTAGAGTGAGTAGAGTTGGAGGCGAGCAGTACTTC
CSARVSRVGGEQYF
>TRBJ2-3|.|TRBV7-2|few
TGTGCCAGCAGCTTACAACCTCTTACCACAGATACGCAGTATTTT
CASSLQPLTTDTQYF
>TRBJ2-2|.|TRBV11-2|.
TGTGCCAGCAGCTTATCGCATCGCGGGGAGCTGTTTTTT
CASSLSHRGELFF
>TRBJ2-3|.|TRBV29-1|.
TGCAGCGTTCACGGGAGTGATACGCAGTATTTT
CSVHGSDTQYF
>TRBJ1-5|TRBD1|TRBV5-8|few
TGTGCCAGCAGCTGGACAGGGGGCGGTTGGGGCAATCAGCCCCAGCATTTT
CASSWTGGGWGNQPQHF
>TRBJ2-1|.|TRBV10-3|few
TGTGCCATCAAGGAGTACAATGAGCAGTTCTTC
CAIKEYNEQFF
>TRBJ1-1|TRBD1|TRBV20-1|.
TGCAGTGTACAGGGGAATGAAGCTTTCTTT
CSVQGNEAFF
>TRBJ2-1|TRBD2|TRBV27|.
TGTGCCAGCGGAACTAGCGGGAGTCCCAATGAGCAGTTCTTC
CASGTSGSPNEQFF
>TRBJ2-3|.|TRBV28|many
TGTGCCAGCAGCTCCCCTAGCACAGATACGCAGTATTTT
CASSSPSTDTQYF
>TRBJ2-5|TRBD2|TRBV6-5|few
TGTGCCAGCAGTTATCCCCTAGCGGACTTACAAGAGACCCAGTACTTC
CASSYPLADLQETQYF
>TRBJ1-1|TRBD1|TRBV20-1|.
TGCAGTGCTACGACAGGGTTGTACACTGAAGCTTTCTTT
CSATTGLYTEAFF
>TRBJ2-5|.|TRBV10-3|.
TGTGCCATCAGTGCGGGGCGAGAGACCCAGTACTTC
CAISAGRETQYF
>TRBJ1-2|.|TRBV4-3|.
TGCGCCAGCAGCCAAGATTTAAGAACAGGTCCTAGTGGCTACACCTTC
CASSQDLRTGPSGYTF